Presented here are 9 T cell receptor beta chains from one specimen sequenced in a study of CD8+ T cells in alopecia areata (dated by TCRdb to the late 2010s). The time point label on this specimen signifies: about 5 months on oral tofacitinib. Reading the label with the study, this specimen's treatment or condition is: oral pan-JAK inhibitor, 5-10 mg twice daily. The method behind the library was the immunoSEQ multiplex PCR assay. RNA was extracted from all samples and reverse transcribed into cDNA, which served as template for TCR sequencing. TCRdb retrieved this table from immuneACCESS and kept in-frame rearrangements only. Not all clones are present; in checked studies, unresolved V genes account for under half, and no reason is known for the remainder. This sample comprises 150,000 to 200,000 clones, roughly 60% of them detected only once. The ten top clones hold 1% of the sample. This material consisted of CD4+ T cells sorted from blood, taken at week 24, from a patient treated with tofacitinib. Receptors were obtained from a human donor with alopecia areata.

There are a few counts of this clone. The chain employs TRBV5-1 and TRBJ1-5, with 8 nucleotides matching TRBD1. V was pared by 5 bases and J by 4 bases, with 8 bases of the junction left unmatched. This CDR3 has 15 residues. Germline CDR1 reads SGHRS; CDR2 reads YFSETQ. The CDR3 bases are TGCGCCAGCAGGCCTGGGACAGGCGGGAATCAGCCCCAGCATTTT. This gives the protein CASRPGTGGNQPQHF. Full variable domain (rest looked up from reference TRBV5-1 and TRBJ1-5): KAGVTQTPRYLIKTRGQQVTLSCSPISGHRSVSWYQQTPGQGLQFLFEYFSETQRNKGNFPGRFSGRQFSNSRSEMNVSTLELGDSALYLCASRPGTGGNQPQHFGDGTRLSIL.

This clone appeared a few times. The rearrangement links TRBV7-2 to TRBJ1-2; weak D call: TRBD1 (6 bases). Deletions cut 5 bases from V and 4 bases from J, with 14 bases between. Germline V gives CDR1 SGHTA, CDR2 FQGNSA. This CDR3 comprises 14 residues. The CDR3 DNA sequence: TGTGCCAGCAGCCCCTTGCCGGGGGCCTATGGCTACACCTTC. This encodes CASSPLPGAYGYTF.

The V and J genes are TRBV29-1 and TRBJ2-1; 9 bases agree with TRBD1. CDR3 length: 13 amino acids. Looked up from germline, CDR1 is SQVTM and CDR2 is ANQGSEA. V was clipped by 7 bases and J by 5 bases; unmatched bases: 6. The CDR3 here is CSAGTGFNNEQFF. In DNA, the CDR3 is TGCAGCGCCGGGACAGGGTTCAACAATGAGCAGTTCTTC.

The genes are TRBV29-1 and TRBJ1-1; D is undetermined. Germline V gives CDR1 SQVTM, CDR2 ANQGSEA. This CDR3 has 11 residues. Trimming cost V 6 bases and J 8 bases, with 13 bases left between them. CDR3 bases: TGCAGCGTAGAGGGAGCAGCCGAAGCTTTCTTT. Translated: CSVEGAAEAFF.

The gene calls are TRBV7-2 and TRBJ2-1; TRBD1 matches 8 bases. Trimming cost V 8 bases and J 10 bases; bases outside gene matches: 10. CDR3 length: 13 amino acids. Germline assignment: CDR1 SGHTA and CDR2 FQGNSA. CDR3 residues: CASLRAQGGEQFF. The DNA of the CDR3 is TGTGCCAGCCTTAGGGCACAGGGGGGAGAGCAGTTCTTC.

The rearrangement joins TRBV25-1 to TRBJ1-2; a weak D match, TRBD1 (6 bases). Trimming removed 8 bases at V and 4 bases at J, with 20 bases between. Germline V lookup: CDR1 MGHDK, CDR2 SYGVNS. The CDR3 runs 15 residues. The DNA of the CDR3 is TGTGCCAGCCTTCCCCCCGGGGGGGCGGGCTATGGCTACACCTTC. Its translation is CASLPPGGAGYGYTF.

The chain couples TRBV15 to TRBJ2-3, with D uncertain. V dropped 0 bases and J dropped 9 bases, with 7 bases sitting between them. Germline loops: CDR1 LNHNV, CDR2 YYDKDF (reference sequence). The CDR3 sequence is 12 residues long. As DNA, the CDR3 is TGTGCCACCAGCAGAGAACAGACCACGCAGTATTTT. It encodes CATSREQTTQYF. Combining the CDR3 with reference TRBV15 and TRBJ2-3 gives the whole variable domain DAMVIQNPRYQVTQFGKPVTLSCSQTLNHNVMYWYQQKSSQAPKLLFHYYDKDFNNEADTPDNFQSRRPNTSFCFLDIRSPGLGDTAMYLCATSREQTTQYFGPGTRLTVL.

This clone came up once. The chain has TRBV5-1 and TRBJ2-4; D unclear. The length of the CDR3 is 14 residues. Germline CDR1 is SGHRS and CDR2 is YFSETQ. Trimming stripped 0 bases from V and 5 bases from J, with 9 bases between. CDR3 nucleotide sequence: TGCGCCAGCAGCTTGGATTGGGCCCAAAACATTCAGTACTTC. This translates into CASSLDWAQNIQYF.

The rearrangement uses TRBV19 and TRBJ2-7; 7 bases fit TRBD1. Germline trimming cut 4 bases from V and 2 bases from J; bases unmatched to any gene: 5. Germline V gene sequence: CDR1 LNHDA, CDR2 SQIVND (reference sequence). This CDR3 contains 14 residues. CDR3 loop: CASSRTGTAYEQYF. In nucleotides, the CDR3 is TGTGCCAGTAGTAGAACAGGGACAGCCTACGAGCAGTACTTC. Combining the CDR3 with reference TRBV19 and TRBJ2-7 gives the whole variable domain DGGITQSPKYLFRKEGQNVTLSCEQNLNHDAMYWYRQDPGQGLRLIYYSQIVNDFQKGDIAEGYSVSREKKESFPLTVTSAQKNPTAFYLCASSRTGTAYEQYFGPGTRLTVT.